This T cell receptor beta chain was profiled in a study of human T cells and chemical hapten exposure. The sample's time point: patch test 1, 2 weeks after DPC sensitization. The treatment here: therapeutic diphenylcyclopropenone sensitization with weekly scalp DPC. CDR1 SGHNT and CDR2 YENEEA come from the germline V gene. V lost 1 base and J lost 7, with 20 bases in between. This CDR3 is built from 17 residues. Original methodology: Counting gave a median of approximately 97,000 TCRs per sample, with values ranging from about 23,224 to 690,600. One entry per CDR3 protein, called by TCRdb with MiXCR from the RACE reads. The V and J calls here are based on TCRdb, not the publication. Of 150,000 to 200,000 distinct CDR3 sequences listed, approximately 15% were seen once; the top ten hold less than 2%. The sample holds a few counts of this clonotype.

The chain recombines TRBV11-3 with TRBJ2-1; no clear D. This TCR was recovered from a woman under 40 with alopecia areata. Some clones in this sample may be carry-over from other donors' samples. The sequencing used whole blood, collected in connection with sensitization to the hapten diphenylcyclopropenone (DPC). CDR3 DNA: TGTGCCAGCAGCTTAGCCTCCTTTAGTTCTGGCCTTAATGAGCAGTTCTTC. It codes for CASSLASFSSGLNEQFF.